This T cell receptor (beta chain) was obtained from a study of cytomegalovirus exposure and HLA in healthy donors. Findings and limits, study-wide: In a later analysis, specific HLA alleles were associated with approximately 17,000 TCR beta sequences at a 0.05 false discovery rate.

The PCR made use of 60 Vbeta and 13 Jbeta primers. Assay: immunoSEQ multiplex PCR; the TCRdb copy retains only in-frame clones and omits some. The sample consists of 150,000 to 200,000 clones, about 13% of them appearing once. The CDR3 has 14 residues. CDR1 is MNHEY, CDR2 SMNVEV, per germline (reference sequence). V gave up 3 bases and J gave up 1 base, with 9 bases separating them. Of note for this clone: Its antigen remains unknown.

The clonotype comes from a man between 45 and 60 years old in good health and CMV-seropositive. Sequenced: PBMCs. This sequence joins TRBV27 and TRBJ1-1; D perhaps matches TRBD1 (6 bases). The CDR3 DNA reads TGTGCCAGCAGTTTGACAGGTCAGAACACTGAAGCTTTCTTT. As protein: CASSLTGQNTEAFF.